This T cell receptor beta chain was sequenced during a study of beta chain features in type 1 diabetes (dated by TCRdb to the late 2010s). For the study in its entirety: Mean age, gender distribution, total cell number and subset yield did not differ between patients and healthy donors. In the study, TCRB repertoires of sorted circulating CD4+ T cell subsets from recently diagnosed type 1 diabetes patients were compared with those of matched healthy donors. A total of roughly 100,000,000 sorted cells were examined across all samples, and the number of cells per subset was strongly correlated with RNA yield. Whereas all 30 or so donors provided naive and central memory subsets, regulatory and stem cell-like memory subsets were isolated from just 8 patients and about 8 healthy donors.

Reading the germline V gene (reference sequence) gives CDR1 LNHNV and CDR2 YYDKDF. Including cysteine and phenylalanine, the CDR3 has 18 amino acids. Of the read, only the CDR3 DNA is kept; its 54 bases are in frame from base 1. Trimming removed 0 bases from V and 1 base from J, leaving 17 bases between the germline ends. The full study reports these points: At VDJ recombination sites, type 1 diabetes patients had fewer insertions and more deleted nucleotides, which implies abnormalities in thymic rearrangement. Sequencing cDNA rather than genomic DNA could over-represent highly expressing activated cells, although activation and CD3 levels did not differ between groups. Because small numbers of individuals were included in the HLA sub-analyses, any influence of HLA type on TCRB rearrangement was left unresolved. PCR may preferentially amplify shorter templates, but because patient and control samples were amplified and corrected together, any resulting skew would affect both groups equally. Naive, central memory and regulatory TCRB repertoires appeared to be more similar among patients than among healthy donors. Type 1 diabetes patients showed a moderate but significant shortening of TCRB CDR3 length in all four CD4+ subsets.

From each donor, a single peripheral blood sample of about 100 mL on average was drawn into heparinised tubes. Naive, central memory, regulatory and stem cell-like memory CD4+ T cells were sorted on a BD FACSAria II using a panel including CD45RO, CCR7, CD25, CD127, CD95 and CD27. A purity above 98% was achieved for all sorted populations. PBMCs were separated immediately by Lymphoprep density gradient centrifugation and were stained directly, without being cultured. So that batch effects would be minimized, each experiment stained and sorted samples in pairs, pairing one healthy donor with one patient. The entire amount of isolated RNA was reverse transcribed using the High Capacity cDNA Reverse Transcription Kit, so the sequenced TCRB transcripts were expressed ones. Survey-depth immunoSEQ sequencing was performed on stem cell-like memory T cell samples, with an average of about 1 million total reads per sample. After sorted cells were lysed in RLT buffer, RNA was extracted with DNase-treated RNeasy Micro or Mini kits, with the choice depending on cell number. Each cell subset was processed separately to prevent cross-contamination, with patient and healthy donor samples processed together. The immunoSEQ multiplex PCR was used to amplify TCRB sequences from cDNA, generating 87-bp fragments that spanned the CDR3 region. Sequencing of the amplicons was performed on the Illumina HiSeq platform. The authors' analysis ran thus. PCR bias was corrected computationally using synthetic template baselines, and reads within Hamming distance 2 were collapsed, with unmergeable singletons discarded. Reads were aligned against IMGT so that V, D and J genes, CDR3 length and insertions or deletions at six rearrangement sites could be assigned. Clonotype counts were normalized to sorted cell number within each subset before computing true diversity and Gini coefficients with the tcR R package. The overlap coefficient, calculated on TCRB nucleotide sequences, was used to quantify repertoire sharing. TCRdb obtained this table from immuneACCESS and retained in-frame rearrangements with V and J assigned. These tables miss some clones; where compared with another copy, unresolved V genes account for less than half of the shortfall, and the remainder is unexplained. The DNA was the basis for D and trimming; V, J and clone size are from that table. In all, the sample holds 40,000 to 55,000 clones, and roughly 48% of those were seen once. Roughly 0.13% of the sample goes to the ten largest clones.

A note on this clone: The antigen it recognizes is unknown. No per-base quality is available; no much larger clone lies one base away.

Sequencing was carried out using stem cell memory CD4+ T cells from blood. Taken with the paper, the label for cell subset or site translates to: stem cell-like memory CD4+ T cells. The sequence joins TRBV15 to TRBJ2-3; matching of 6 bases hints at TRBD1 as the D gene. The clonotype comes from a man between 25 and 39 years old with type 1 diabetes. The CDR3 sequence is CATSRDNWGPRGTDTQYF. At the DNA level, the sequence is TGTGCCACCAGCAGAGATAACTGGGGGCCCCGCGGCACAGATACGCAGTATTTT.